The present entry profiles one T cell receptor (beta chain) with its context. Its antigen is not known. This sample is drawn from a study of identifying expanded T cells in peripheral blood. Study-level results: Across healthy donors, higher total template counts meant significantly greater roughly 2-week count variance. Over about two and four weeks, about 15 and 19 clones changed, versus 1.2 between replicates.

Libraries were prepared by immunoSEQ multiplex PCR; TCRdb keeps only in-frame clonotypes and omits some of them. Here the sample spans 65,000 to 95,000 clones, approximately 90% being singletons. Collection occurred without any documented infections or immune events in donors. The sample comprised blood. The clonotype was recovered from a person aged 18-70 years in good health.

The CDR3 spells CASSFTETTSGNTIYF. Written as DNA, the CDR3 is TGTGCCAGCAGCTTTACAGAGACAACCTCTGGAAACACCATATATTTT. V gene TRBV7-6 combines with J gene TRBJ1-3; D ambiguous. V lost 3 bases to trimming and J lost 0 bases, with 12 bases between them. CDR3 length: 16 amino acids. Germline V gene lookup returns CDR1 SGHVS and CDR2 FNYEAQ. Using reference TRBV7-6 and TRBJ1-3 for the parts outside the CDR3, the full variable domain is GAGVSQSPRYKVTKRGQDVALRCDPISGHVSLYWYRQALGQGPEFLTYFNYEAQQDKSGLPNDRFSAERPEGSISTLTIQRTEQRDSAMYRCASSFTETTSGNTIYFGEGSWLTVV.